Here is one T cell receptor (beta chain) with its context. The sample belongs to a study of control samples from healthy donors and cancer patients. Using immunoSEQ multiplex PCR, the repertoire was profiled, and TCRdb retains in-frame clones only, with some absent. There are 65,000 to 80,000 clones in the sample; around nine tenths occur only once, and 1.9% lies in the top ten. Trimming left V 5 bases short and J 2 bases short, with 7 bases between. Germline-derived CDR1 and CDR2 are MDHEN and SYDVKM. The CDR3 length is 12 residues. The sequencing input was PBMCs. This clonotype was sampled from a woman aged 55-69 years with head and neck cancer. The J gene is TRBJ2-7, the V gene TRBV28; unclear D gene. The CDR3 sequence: CASSPVPYEQYF. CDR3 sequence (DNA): TGTGCCAGCAGTCCAGTGCCCTACGAGCAGTACTTC.